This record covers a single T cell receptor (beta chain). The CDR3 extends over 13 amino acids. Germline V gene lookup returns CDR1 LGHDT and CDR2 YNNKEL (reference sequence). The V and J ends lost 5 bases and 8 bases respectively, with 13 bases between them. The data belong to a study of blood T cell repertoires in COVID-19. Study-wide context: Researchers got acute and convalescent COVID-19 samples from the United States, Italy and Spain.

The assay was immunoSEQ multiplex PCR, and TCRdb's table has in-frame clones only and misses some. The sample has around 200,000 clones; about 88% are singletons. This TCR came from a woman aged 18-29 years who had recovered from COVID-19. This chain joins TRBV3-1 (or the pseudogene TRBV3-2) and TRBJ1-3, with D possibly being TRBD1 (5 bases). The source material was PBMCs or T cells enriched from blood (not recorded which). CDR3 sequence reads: CASSGQGGYTIYF. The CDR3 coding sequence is TGTGCCAGCAGCGGGCAGGGAGGATACACCATATATTTT.